This T cell receptor (beta chain) was identified during a study of early T cells in non-severe SARS-CoV-2 infection. Turning to the study itself: Unsorted whole blood bulk RNA was sequenced, with unpaired chains. General observations from the study: Anti-spike CD8 specificities were favored by VDJdb matching, whose results missed private and CD4 specificities.

Unique molecular identifier tags were affixed to discrete cDNA molecules. From the 5' RACE reads, TCRdb called clonotypes with MiXCR, one entry per CDR3 protein. Here the sample spans about 35,000 distinct CDR3 sequences, around 4.6% being singletons. At least ten counts were recorded for this clonotype. Antigen specificity is unknown. Germline V lookup: CDR1 SGHVS, CDR2 FQNEAQ. The CDR3 consists of 13 residues. V shed 5 bases and J shed 4 bases, with 11 bases lying between them. The sample comprised whole blood. The rearrangement joins TRBV7-8 to TRBJ1-1, with D possibly TRBD1 on 6 matching bases. This TCR derives from an adult who was a healthcare worker with PCR-confirmed SARS-CoV-2 infection or an uninfected control (not recorded which). This chain's CDR3 is CASSQQGLTEAFF. The CDR3 DNA follows: TGTGCCAGCAGCCAACAGGGTCTCACTGAAGCTTTCTTT.